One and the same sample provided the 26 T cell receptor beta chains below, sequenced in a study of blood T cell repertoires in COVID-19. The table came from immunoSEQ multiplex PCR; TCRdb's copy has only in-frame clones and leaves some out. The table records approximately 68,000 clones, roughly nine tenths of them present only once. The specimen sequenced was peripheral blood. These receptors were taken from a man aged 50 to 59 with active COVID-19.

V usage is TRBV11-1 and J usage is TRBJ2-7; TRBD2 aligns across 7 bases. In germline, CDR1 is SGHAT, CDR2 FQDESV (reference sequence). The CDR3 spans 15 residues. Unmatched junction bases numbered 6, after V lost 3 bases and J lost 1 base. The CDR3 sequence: CASSFAGALSYEQYF. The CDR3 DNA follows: TGTGCCAGCAGCTTTGCGGGAGCCCTATCCTACGAGCAGTACTTC.

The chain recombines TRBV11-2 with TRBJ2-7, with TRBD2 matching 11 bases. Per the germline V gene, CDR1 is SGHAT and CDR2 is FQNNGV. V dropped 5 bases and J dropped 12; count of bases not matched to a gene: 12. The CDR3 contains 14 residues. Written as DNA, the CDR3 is TGTGCCAGCAGCATTAGCGGGGGGGCATCCTCACTGTACTTC. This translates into CASSISGGASSLYF.

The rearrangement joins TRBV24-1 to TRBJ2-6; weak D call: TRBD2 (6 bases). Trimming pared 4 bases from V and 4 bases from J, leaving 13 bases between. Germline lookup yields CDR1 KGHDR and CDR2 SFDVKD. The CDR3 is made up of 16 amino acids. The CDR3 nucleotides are TGTGCCACCAGTGACAGGACGGGGGACGGGGCCAACGTCCTGACTTTC. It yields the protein CATSDRTGDGANVLTF.

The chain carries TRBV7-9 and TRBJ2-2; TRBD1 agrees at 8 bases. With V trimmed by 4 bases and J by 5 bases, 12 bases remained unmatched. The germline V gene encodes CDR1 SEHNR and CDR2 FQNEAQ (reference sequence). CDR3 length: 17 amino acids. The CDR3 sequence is CASSSKDRGARTGELFF. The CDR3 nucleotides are TGTGCCAGCAGCTCCAAAGACAGGGGTGCCAGGACCGGGGAGCTGTTTTTT.

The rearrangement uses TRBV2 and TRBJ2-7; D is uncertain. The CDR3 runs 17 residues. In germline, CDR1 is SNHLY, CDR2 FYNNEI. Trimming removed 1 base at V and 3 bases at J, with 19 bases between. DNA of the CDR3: TGTGCCAGCAGTGAAGATAAGATAGCCGAGCCAAACTACGAGCAGTACTTC. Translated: CASSEDKIAEPNYEQYF.

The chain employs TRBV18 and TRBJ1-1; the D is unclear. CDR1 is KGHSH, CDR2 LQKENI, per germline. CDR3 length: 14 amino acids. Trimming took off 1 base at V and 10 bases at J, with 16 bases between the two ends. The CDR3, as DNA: TGTGCCAGCTCACCACGAACCGACGGGGTAGGAGCTTTCTTT. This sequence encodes CASSPRTDGVGAFF.

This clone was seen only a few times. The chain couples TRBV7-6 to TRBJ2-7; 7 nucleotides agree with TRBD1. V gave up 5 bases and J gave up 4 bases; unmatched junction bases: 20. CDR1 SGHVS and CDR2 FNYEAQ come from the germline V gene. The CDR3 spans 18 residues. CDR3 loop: CASSAGQVGTSRTYEQYF. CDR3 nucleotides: TGTGCCAGCAGCGCTGGACAGGTGGGGACCTCAAGAACTTACGAGCAGTACTTC.

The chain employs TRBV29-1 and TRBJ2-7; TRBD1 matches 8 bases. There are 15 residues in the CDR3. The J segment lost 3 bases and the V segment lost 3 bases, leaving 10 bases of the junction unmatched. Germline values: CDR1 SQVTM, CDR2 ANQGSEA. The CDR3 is CSVEEGTGPLYEQYF. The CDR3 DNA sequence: TGCAGCGTTGAGGAAGGGACAGGACCTCTCTACGAGCAGTACTTC.

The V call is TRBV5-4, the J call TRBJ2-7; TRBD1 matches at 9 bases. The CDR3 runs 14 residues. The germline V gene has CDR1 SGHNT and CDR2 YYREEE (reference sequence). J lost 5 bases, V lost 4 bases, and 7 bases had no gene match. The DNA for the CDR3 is TGTGCCAGCAGCCTCGACAGGGGGTACCACGAGCAGTACTTC. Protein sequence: CASSLDRGYHEQYF.

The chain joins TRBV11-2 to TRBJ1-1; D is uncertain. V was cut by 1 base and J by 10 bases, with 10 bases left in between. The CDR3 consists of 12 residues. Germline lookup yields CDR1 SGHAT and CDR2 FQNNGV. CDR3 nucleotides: TGTGCCAGCAGCTTAGGTGGGAGGTTAGCTTTCTTT. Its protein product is CASSLGGRLAFF.

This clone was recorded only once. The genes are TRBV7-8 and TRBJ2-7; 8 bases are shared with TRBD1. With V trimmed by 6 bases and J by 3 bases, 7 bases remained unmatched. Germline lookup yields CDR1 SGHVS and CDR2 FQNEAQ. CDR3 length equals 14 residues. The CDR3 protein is CASRPRTGNYEQYF. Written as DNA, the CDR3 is TGTGCCAGCAGGCCACGGACAGGGAACTACGAGCAGTACTTC.

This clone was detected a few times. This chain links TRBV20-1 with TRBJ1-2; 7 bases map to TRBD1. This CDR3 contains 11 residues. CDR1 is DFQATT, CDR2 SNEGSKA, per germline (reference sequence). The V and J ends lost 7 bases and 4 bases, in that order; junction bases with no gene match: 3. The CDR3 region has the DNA TGCAGTGGGACAGGATCCTATGGCTACACCTTC. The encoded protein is CSGTGSYGYTF.

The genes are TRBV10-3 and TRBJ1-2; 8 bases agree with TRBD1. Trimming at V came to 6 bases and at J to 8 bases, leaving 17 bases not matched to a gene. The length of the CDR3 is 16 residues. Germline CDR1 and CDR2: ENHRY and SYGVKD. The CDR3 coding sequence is TGTGCCATCAGCCCTCCTCAGGGGGCGCAAGGGGGAGGCTACACCTTC. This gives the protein CAISPPQGAQGGGYTF.

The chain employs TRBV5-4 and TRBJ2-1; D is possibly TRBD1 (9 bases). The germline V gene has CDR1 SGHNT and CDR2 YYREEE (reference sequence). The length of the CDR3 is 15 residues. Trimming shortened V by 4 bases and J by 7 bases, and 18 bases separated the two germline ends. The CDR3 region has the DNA TGTGCCAGCAGCGGCGGGGGGACAGGGATTAATGAGCAGTTCTTC. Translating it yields CASSGGGTGINEQFF.

CDR3 DNA: TGTGCCAGCAGCTTGCGAAACACAAACTACGAGCAGTACTTC. It encodes CASSLRNTNYEQYF. The genes are TRBV5-4 and TRBJ2-7; no firm D call. The CDR3 has 14 amino acids. Germline CDR1 reads SGHNT; CDR2 reads YYREEE (reference sequence). The ends were cut back, 1 base at V and 3 bases at J, with 11 bases in the middle.

CDR3 sequence reads: CASSLGGTGTGEQYF. CDR3 in DNA: TGTGCCAGCAGCTTAGGGGGGACAGGGACGGGCGAGCAGTACTTC. This chain uses TRBV7-2 with TRBJ2-7, with 9 nucleotides matching TRBD1. This CDR3 has 15 residues. V shed 1 base and J 6 bases; nucleotides not matched to a gene: 7. CDR1 and CDR2 (germline): SGHTA, FQGNSA.

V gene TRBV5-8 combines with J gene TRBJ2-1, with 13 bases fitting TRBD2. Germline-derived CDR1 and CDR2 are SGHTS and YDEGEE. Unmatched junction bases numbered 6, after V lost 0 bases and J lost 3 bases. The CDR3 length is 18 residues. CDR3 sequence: CASSLAWTSGRNYNEQFF. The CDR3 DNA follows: TGTGCCAGCAGCTTGGCCTGGACTAGCGGGAGAAACTACAATGAGCAGTTCTTC.

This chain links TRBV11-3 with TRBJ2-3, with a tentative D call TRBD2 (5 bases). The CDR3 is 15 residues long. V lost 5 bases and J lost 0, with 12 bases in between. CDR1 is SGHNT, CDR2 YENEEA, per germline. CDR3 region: CASSLGGASTDTQYF. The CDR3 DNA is TGTGCCAGCAGCCTAGGAGGAGCTAGCACAGATACGCAGTATTTT. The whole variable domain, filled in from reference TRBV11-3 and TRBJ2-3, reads EAGVVQSPRYKIIEKKQPVAFWCNPISGHNTLYWYLQNLGQGPELLIRYENEEAVDDSQLPKDRFSAERLKGVDSTLKIQPAELGDSAVYLCASSLGGASTDTQYFGPGTRLTVL.

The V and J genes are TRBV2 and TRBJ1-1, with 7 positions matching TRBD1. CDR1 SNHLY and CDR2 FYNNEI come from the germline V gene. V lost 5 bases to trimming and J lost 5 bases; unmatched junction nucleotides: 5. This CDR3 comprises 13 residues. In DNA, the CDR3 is TGTGCCAGCAGTTTTACAGGGGAGACTGAAGCTTTCTTT. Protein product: CASSFTGETEAFF.

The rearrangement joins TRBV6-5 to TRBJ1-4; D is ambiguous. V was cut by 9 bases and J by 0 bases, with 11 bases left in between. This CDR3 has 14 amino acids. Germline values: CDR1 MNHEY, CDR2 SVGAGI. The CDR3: CASRTVATNEKLFF. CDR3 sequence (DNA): TGTGCCAGTAGAACGGTTGCAACTAATGAAAAACTGTTTTTT.

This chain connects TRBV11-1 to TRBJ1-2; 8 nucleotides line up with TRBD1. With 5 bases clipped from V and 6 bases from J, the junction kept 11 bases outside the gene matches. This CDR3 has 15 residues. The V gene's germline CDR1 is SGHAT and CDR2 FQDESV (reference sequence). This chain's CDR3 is CASSPRQGLENGYTF. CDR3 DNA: TGTGCCAGCAGCCCACGACAGGGGTTAGAAAATGGCTACACCTTC.

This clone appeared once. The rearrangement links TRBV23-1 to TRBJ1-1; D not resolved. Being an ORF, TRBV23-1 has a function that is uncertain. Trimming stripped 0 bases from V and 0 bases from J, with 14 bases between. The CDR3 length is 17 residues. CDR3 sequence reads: CASSQSQAAILNTEAFF. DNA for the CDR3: TGCGCCAGCAGTCAATCGCAGGCAGCAATACTGAACACTGAAGCTTTCTTT.

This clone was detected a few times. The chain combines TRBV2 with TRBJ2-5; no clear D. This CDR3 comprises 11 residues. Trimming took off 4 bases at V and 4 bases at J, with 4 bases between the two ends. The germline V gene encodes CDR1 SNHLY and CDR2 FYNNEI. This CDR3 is CASSVLETQYF. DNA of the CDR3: TGTGCCAGCAGTGTCCTAGAGACCCAGTACTTC. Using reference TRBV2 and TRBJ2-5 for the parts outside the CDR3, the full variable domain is EPEVTQTPSHQVTQMGQEVILRCVPISNHLYFYWYRQILGQKVEFLVSFYNNEISEKSEIFDDQFSVERPDGSNFTLKIRSTKLEDSAMYFCASSVLETQYFGPGTRLLVL.

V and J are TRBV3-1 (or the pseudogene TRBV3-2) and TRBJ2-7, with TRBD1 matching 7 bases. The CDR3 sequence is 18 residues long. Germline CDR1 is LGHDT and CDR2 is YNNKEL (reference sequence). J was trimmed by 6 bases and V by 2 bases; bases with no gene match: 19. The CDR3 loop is CASSQFPGGNFMACEQYF. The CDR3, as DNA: TGTGCCAGCAGCCAATTCCCAGGGGGAAACTTCATGGCTTGCGAGCAGTACTTC.

This CDR3 is CSVVTGSTYEQYF. The CDR3 coding sequence is TGCAGCGTTGTAACAGGGAGCACCTACGAGCAGTACTTC. This rearrangement joins TRBV29-1 to TRBJ2-7; D might be TRBD1 (6 bases). This CDR3 contains 13 residues. Germline CDR1 and CDR2: SQVTM and ANQGSEA. Trimming shortened V by 4 bases and J by 2 bases, and 12 bases separated the two germline ends.

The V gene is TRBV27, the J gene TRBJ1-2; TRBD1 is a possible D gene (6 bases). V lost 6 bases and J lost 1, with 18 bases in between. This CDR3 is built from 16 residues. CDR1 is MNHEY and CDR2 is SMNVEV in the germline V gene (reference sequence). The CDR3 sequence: CASSRTSDSRNYGYTF. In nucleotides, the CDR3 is TGTGCCAGCAGCCGGACGTCGGACAGTCGTAACTATGGCTACACCTTC.